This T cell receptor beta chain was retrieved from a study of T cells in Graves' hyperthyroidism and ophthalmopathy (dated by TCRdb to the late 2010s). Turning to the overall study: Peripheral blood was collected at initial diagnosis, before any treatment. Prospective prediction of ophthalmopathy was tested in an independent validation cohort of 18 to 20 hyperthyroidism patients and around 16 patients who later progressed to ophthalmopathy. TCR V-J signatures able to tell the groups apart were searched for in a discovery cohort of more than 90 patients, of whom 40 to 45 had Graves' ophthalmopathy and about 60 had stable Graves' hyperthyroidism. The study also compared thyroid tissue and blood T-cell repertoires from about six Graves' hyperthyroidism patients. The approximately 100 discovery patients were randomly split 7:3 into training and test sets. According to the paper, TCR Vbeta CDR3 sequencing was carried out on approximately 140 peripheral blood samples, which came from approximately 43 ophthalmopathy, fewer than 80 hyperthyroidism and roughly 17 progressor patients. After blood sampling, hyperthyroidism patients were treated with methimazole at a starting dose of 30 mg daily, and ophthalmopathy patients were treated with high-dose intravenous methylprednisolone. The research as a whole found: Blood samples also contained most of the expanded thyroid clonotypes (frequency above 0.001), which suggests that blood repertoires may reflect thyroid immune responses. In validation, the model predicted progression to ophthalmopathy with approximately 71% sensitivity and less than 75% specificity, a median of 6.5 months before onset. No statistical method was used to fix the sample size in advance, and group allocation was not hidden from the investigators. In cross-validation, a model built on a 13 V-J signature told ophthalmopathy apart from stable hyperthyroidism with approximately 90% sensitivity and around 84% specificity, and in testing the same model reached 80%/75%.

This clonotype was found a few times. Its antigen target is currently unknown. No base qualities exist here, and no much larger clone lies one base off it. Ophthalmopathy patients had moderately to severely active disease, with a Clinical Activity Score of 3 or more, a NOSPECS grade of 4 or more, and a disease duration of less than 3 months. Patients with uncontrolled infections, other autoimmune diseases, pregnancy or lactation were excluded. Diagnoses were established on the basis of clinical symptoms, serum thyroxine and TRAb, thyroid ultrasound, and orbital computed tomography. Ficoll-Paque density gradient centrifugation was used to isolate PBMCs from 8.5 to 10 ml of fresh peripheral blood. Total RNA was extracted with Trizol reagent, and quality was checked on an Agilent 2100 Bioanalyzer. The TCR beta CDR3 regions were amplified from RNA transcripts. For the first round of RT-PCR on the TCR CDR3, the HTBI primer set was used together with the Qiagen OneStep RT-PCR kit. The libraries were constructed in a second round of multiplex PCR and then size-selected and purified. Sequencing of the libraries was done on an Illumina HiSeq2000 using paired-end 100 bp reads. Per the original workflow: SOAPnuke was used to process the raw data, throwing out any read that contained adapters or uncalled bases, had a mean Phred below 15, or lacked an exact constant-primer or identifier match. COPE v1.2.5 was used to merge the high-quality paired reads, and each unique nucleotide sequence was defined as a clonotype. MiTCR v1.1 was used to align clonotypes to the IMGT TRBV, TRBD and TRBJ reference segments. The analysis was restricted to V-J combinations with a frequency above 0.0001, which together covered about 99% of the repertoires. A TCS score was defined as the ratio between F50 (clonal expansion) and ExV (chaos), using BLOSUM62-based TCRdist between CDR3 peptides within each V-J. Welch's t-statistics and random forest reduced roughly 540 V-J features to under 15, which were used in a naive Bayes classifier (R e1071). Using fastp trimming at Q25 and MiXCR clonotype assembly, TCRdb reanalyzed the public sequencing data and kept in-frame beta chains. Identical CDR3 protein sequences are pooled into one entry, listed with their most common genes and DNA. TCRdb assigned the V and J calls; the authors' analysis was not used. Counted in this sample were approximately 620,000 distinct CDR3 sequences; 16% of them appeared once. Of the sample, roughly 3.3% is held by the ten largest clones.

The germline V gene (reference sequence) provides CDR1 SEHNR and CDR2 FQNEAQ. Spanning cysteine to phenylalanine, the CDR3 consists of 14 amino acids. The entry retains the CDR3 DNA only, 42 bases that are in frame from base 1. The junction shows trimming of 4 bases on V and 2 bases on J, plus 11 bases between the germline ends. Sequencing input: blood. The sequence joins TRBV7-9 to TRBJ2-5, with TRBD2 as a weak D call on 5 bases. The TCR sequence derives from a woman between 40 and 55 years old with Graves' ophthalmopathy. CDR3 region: CASSSTKPQETQYF. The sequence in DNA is TGTGCCAGCAGCTCGACTAAACCTCAAGAGACCCAGTACTTC.